The 5 T cell receptor beta chains reported below all come from one sample, sequenced in a study of cytomegalovirus exposure and HLA in healthy donors. PCR was performed using 60 Vbeta and 13 Jbeta primers. Clones were sequenced by immunoSEQ multiplex PCR, and TCRdb holds only the in-frame ones, with some missing. The top ten hold around 3% of the sample, which has 200,000 or so clones, about 82% seen once. The specimen sequenced was PBMCs. The receptors were gathered from a man aged 30-40 years in good health and CMV-seronegative.

This chain uses TRBV15 with TRBJ2-2; no clear D. The CDR3 is 12 residues long. V shed 3 bases and J shed 4 bases, with 3 bases lying between them. The germline V gene has CDR1 LNHNV and CDR2 YYDKDF (reference sequence). CDR3 sequence reads: CATSSLTGELFF. Here the CDR3 DNA reads TGTGCCACCAGCAGTCTCACCGGGGAGCTGTTTTTT.

This clone was counted a few times. The chain combines TRBV10-2 with TRBJ2-2, with D maybe TRBD1 (6 bases). Per germline, CDR1 WSHSY and CDR2 SAAADI. The CDR3 loop spans 15 amino acids. Trimming took 5 bases from V and 0 from J, leaving 10 bases between them. The CDR3 DNA sequence: TGCGCCAGCAGTCTGGACAGAACGAACACCGGGGAGCTGTTTTTT. Its protein product is CASSLDRTNTGELFF.

The chain joins TRBV5-1 to TRBJ2-1; 9 bases match TRBD1. The length of the CDR3 is 19 residues. With V trimmed by 4 bases and J by 2 bases, 16 bases remained unmatched. Germline V lookup: CDR1 SGHRS, CDR2 YFSETQ. CDR3 amino acids: CASSVSPSFGQGTYNEQFF. CDR3 bases: TGCGCCAGCAGCGTATCTCCCTCTTTCGGACAGGGGACCTACAATGAGCAGTTCTTC.

The chain couples TRBV27 to TRBJ2-3; D may be TRBD2 (5 bases). The germline V gene encodes CDR1 MNHEY and CDR2 SMNVEV (reference sequence). The CDR3 sequence is 12 residues long. Trimming removed 6 bases at V and 6 bases at J, with 10 bases between. The CDR3 loop reads CASSLGGDTQYF. The CDR3 region has the DNA TGTGCCAGCAGCCTTGGCGGGGATACGCAGTATTTT.

V gene TRBV5-1 combines with J gene TRBJ2-3; 9 bases fit TRBD1. The CDR3 sequence is 17 residues long. CDR1 is SGHRS and CDR2 is YFSETQ in the germline V gene. The J segment lost 6 bases and the V segment lost 0 bases, leaving 11 bases of the junction unmatched. CDR3: CASSLAVGQGLGDTQYF. The DNA of the CDR3 is TGCGCCAGCAGCTTGGCCGTAGGACAGGGGCTAGGGGATACGCAGTATTTT.